Shown below are 14 T cell receptor beta chains from a single sample sequenced in a study of blood T cell repertoires in COVID-19. TCRdb's copy holds only in-frame clones and misses some; the assay was immunoSEQ multiplex PCR. Among approximately 100,000 clones listed, around 90% were seen once. The sequencing input was peripheral blood. The receptors come from a human donor in a cohort sampled during active COVID-19.

This chain uses TRBV3-1 (or the pseudogene TRBV3-2) with TRBJ2-7; perhaps TRBD2 as D (7 bases). The CDR3 has 12 residues. Trimming stripped 4 bases from V and 9 bases from J, with 13 bases between. Per the germline V gene, CDR1 is LGHDT and CDR2 is YNNKEL (reference sequence). The CDR3 sequence: CASSPGGPAQYF. In DNA, the CDR3 is TGTGCCAGCAGCCCGGGGGGCCCTGCGCAGTACTTC.

This chain joins TRBV5-4 and TRBJ1-2; TRBD1 matches 7 bases. Unmatched junction bases numbered 3, after V lost 4 bases and J lost 0 bases. Germline V gene data show CDR1 as SGHNT and CDR2 as YYREEE (reference sequence). This CDR3 comprises 14 residues. The CDR3 bases are TGTGCCAGCAGCCCGGGACAGTCTAACTATGGCTACACCTTC. It specifies CASSPGQSNYGYTF. Drawing the rest from reference TRBV5-4 and TRBJ1-2, the complete variable domain is ETGVTQSPTHLIKTRGQQVTLRCSSQSGHNTVSWYQQALGQGPQFIFQYYREEENGRGNFPPRFSGLQFPNYSSELNVNALELDDSALYLCASSPGQSNYGYTFGSGTRLTVV.

This clone was counted only a few times. This chain uses TRBV3-1 (or the pseudogene TRBV3-2) with TRBJ1-6; the D is unclear. The germline V gene has CDR1 LGHDT and CDR2 YNNKEL (reference sequence). V was pared by 1 base and J by 10 bases, with 8 bases between. The CDR3 extends over 13 amino acids. This chain's CDR3 is CASSQVESSPLHF. CDR3 in DNA: TGTGCCAGCAGCCAAGTGGAGAGCTCACCCCTCCACTTT.

Here the CDR3 DNA reads TGTGCCAGCAGCCCATCAGGGGGCGCGTCTCCAATCGGTCAGCCCCAGCATTTT. As protein: CASSPSGGASPIGQPQHF. V gene TRBV3-1 (or the pseudogene TRBV3-2) combines with J gene TRBJ1-5, with TRBD1 matching over 8 bases. Germline CDR1 and CDR2: LGHDT and YNNKEL (reference sequence). The CDR3 has 18 residues. The ends lost 4 bases at V and 6 bases at J; junction bases unmatched: 17.

The chain joins TRBV7-2 to TRBJ2-5; no reliable D call. Trimming took off 1 base at V and 7 bases at J, with 4 bases between the two ends. Germline lookup yields CDR1 SGHTA and CDR2 FQGNSA. The CDR3 is made up of 11 amino acids. The CDR3: CASSLGGTQYF. CDR3 nucleotides: TGTGCCAGCAGCTTAGGCGGGACCCAGTACTTC.

The chain is built from TRBV19 and TRBJ2-3; perhaps TRBD2 as D (6 bases). Deletions cut 4 bases from V and 6 bases from J, with 14 bases between. CDR3 size: 14 residues. Germline loops: CDR1 LNHDA, CDR2 SQIVND (reference sequence). Here the CDR3 DNA reads TGTGCCAGTAGTAGATTATGGAGGGCCGATACGCAGTATTTT. It codes for CASSRLWRADTQYF.

This clone was seen once. J is TRBJ1-1 and V is TRBV5-8, with 8 nucleotides matching TRBD1. The J segment lost 3 bases and the V segment lost 6 bases, leaving 7 bases of the junction unmatched. The V gene's germline CDR1 is SGHTS and CDR2 YDEGEE. CDR3 size: 14 residues. The CDR3 nucleotides read TGTGCCAGCAAGGACAGGGAAAAACACACTGAAGCTTTCTTT. Protein: CASKDREKHTEAFF.

As DNA, the CDR3 is TGTGCCAGCAGTGAATTAACGGGACTAGCGGGGCAGTACTTC. Protein: CASSELTGLAGQYF. This rearrangement joins TRBV6-1 to TRBJ2-7, with 12 bases lining up with TRBD2. This CDR3 has 14 residues. With 2 bases clipped from V and 9 bases from J, the junction kept 5 bases outside the gene matches. CDR1 is MNHNS and CDR2 is SASEGT in the germline V gene.

J is TRBJ2-7 and V is TRBV11-2; D not resolved. CDR1 SGHAT and CDR2 FQNNGV come from the germline V gene. CDR3 size: 12 residues. V gave up 6 bases and J gave up 1 base, with 7 bases separating them. DNA of the CDR3: TGTGCCAGCAGGCTACAGTCCTACGAGCAGTACTTC. Protein: CASRLQSYEQYF.

This clone was seen once. This rearrangement joins TRBV25-1 to TRBJ2-3; 8 bases match TRBD2. The CDR3 extends over 15 amino acids. Germline assignment: CDR1 MGHDK and CDR2 SYGVNS. V lost 5 bases to trimming and J lost 2 bases; unmatched junction nucleotides: 6. CDR3 amino acids: CASSSSGGITDTQYF. CDR3 sequence (DNA): TGTGCCAGCAGTTCCAGCGGGGGAATCACAGATACGCAGTATTTT.

A few counts support this clone. This sequence joins TRBV9 and TRBJ2-3; the match to TRBD2 covers 9 bases. The CDR3 consists of 15 residues. V shed 0 bases, J shed 1 base, and the junction held 0 bases outside the gene matches. Germline CDR1 and CDR2: SGDLS and YYNGEE. CDR3 loop: CASSVGLAGTDTQYF. The CDR3 region has the DNA TGTGCCAGCAGCGTAGGACTAGCGGGCACAGATACGCAGTATTTT. Filled out from reference TRBV9 and TRBJ2-3, the complete variable domain reads DSGVTQTPKHLITATGQRVTLRCSPRSGDLSVYWYQQSLDQGLQFLIQYYNGEERAKGNILERFSAQQFPDLHSELNLSSLELGDSALYFCASSVGLAGTDTQYFGPGTRLTVL.

This chain links TRBV19 with TRBJ1-1; D is possibly TRBD1 (6 bases). Trimming took 9 bases from V and 3 from J, leaving 29 bases between them. The CDR3 runs to 18 residues. CDR1 and CDR2 (germline): LNHDA, SQIVND (reference sequence). Here the CDR3 reads CASTLRTDTREPHTEAFF. CDR3 in DNA: TGTGCCAGCACCCTAAGGACAGACACCAGGGAACCACACACTGAAGCTTTCTTT.

V and J are TRBV3-1 (or the pseudogene TRBV3-2) and TRBJ2-5; the match to TRBD2 covers 15 bases. V lost 3 bases, J lost 5 bases, and 7 bases stayed unmatched. CDR1 is LGHDT and CDR2 is YNNKEL in the germline V gene (reference sequence). The CDR3 has 17 residues. The CDR3 reads CASSHRTSGRAGETQYF. The CDR3 DNA is TGTGCCAGCAGCCACCGGACTAGCGGGAGGGCCGGGGAGACCCAGTACTTC.

This clone has a handful of counts. The chain employs TRBV5-8 and TRBJ2-5; D not certain. The CDR3 covers 16 residues. Germline values: CDR1 SGHTS, CDR2 YDEGEE. The V end was cut by 0 bases, the J end by 1 base, with 13 bases between. The chain's CDR3 is CASSLGFSPGQETQYF. In DNA, the CDR3 is TGTGCCAGCAGCTTGGGCTTTAGCCCCGGCCAAGAGACCCAGTACTTC.